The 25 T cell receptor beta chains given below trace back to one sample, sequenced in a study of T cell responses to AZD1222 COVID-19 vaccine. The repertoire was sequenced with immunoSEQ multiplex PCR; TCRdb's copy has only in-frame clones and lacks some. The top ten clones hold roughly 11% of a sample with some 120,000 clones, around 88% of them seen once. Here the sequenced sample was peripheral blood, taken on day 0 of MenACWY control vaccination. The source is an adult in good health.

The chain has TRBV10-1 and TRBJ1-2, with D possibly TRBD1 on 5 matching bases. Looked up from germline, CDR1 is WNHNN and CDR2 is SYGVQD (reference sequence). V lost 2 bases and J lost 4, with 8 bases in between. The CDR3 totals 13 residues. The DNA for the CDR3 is TGCGCCAGCAGTGAGCAGGGTCGCTATGGCTACACCTTC. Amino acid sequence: CASSEQGRYGYTF.

CDR3 sequence: CSVVEGLETQYF. CDR3 bases: TGCAGCGTTGTCGAGGGGCTGGAGACCCAGTACTTC. The V gene is TRBV29-1, the J gene TRBJ2-5; D could derive from TRBD1 or TRBD2 (5 bases each). Per the germline V gene, CDR1 is SQVTM and CDR2 is ANQGSEA. V was trimmed by 4 bases and J by 5 bases, leaving 11 bases between them. This CDR3 has 12 amino acids.

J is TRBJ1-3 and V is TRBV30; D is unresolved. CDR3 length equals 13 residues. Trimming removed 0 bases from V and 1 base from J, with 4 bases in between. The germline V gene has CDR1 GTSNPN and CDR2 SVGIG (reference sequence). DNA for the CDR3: TGTGCCTGGAGTGTAAATTCTGGAAACACCATATATTTT. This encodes CAWSVNSGNTIYF.

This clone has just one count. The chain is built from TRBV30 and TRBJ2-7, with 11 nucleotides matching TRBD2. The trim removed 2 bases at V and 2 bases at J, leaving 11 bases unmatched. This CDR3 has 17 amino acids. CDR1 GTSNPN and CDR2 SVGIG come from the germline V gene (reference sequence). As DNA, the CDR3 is TGTGCCTGGAGTAGACAGCGGACTAGCGGGTTTCCCTACGAGCAGTACTTC. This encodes CAWSRQRTSGFPYEQYF. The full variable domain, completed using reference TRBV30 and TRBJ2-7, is SQTIHQWPATLVQPVGSPLSLECTVEGTSNPNLYWYRQAAGRGLQLLFYSVGIGQISSEVPQNLSASRPQDRQFILSSKKLLLSDSGFYLCAWSRQRTSGFPYEQYFGPGTRLTVT.

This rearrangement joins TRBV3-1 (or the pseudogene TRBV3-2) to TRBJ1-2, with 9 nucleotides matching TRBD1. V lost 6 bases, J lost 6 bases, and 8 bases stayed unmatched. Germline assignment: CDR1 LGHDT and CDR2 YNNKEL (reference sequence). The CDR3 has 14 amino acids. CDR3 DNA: TGTGCCAGCAGTCTCCAACAGGGGGCTCATGGCTACACCTTC. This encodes CASSLQQGAHGYTF.

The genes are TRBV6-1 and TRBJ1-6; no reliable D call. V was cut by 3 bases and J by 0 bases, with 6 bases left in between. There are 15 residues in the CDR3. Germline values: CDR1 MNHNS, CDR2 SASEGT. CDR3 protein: CASSDRSSYNSPLHF. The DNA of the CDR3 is TGTGCCAGCAGTGACCGGAGCTCCTATAATTCACCCCTCCACTTT.

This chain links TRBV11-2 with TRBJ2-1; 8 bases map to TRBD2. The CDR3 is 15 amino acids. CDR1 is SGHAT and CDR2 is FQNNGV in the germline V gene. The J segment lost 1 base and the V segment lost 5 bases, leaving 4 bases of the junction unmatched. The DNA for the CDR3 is TGTGCCAGCAGCCGGGAGGGCGGTTCCTACAATGAGCAGTTCTTC. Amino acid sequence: CASSREGGSYNEQFF.

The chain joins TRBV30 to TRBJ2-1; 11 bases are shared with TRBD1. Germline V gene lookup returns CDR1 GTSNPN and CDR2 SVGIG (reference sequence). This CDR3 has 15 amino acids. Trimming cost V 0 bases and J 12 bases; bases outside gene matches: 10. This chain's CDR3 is CAWSVFGTGGGRQFF. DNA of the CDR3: TGTGCCTGGAGTGTTTTTGGGACAGGGGGTGGTCGGCAGTTCTTC.

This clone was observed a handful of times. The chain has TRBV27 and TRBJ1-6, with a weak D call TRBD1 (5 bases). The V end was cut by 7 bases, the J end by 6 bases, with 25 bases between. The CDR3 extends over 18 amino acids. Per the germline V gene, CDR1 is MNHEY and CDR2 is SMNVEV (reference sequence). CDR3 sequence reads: CASKHLGRGEGGNSPLHF. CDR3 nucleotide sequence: TGTGCCAGCAAACATCTCGGCCGAGGGGAGGGTGGTAATTCACCCCTCCACTTT.

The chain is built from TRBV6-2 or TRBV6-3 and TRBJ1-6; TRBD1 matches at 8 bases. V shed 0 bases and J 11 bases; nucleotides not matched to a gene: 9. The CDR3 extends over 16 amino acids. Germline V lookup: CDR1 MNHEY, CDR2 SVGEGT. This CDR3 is CASSYSMSGGSTPLHF. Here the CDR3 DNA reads TGTGCCAGCAGTTACTCGATGTCAGGGGGCTCGACACCCCTCCACTTT.

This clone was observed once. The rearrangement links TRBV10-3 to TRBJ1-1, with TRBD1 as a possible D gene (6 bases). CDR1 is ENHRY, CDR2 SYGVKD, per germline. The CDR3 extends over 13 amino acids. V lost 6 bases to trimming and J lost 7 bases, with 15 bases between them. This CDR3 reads CAISLDRTLEAFF. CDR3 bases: TGTGCCATCAGCCTCGACAGGACCCTTGAAGCTTTCTTT.

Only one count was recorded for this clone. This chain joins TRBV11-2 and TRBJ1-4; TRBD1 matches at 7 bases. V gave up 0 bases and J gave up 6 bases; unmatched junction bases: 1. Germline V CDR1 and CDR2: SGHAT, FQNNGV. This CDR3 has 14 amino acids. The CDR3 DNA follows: TGTGCCAGCAGCTTAGATACAGGGGATGAAAAACTGTTTTTT. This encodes CASSLDTGDEKLFF.

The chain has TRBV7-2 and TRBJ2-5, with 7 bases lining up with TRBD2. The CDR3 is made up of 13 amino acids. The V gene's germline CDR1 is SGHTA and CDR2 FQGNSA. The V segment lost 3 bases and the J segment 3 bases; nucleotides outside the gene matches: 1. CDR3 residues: CASSFAGEETQYF. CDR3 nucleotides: TGTGCCAGCAGCTTTGCGGGAGAAGAGACCCAGTACTTC.

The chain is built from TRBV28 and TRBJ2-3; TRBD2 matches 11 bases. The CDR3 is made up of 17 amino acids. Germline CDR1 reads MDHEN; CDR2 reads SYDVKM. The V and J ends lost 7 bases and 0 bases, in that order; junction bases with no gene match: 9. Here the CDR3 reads CASTPPSGRTSTDTQYF. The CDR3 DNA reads TGTGCCAGCACCCCCCCTAGCGGGAGGACTAGCACAGATACGCAGTATTTT.

The CDR3 region is CASSHFPGQLVGYTF. CDR3 coding DNA: TGCGCCAGCAGCCATTTTCCGGGCCAATTGGTGGGCTACACCTTC. The chain has TRBV4-1 and TRBJ1-2; D gene uncertain. CDR1 is MGHRA and CDR2 is YSYEKL in the germline V gene. The CDR3 totals 15 residues. The V end was cut by 3 bases, the J end by 8 bases, with 19 bases between.

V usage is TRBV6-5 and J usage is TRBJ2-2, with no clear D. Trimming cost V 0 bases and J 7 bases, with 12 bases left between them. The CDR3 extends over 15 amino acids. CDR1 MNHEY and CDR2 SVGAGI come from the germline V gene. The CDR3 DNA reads TGTGCCAGCAGTTACTCGAGGTTCGTGTACGGGGAGCTGTTTTTT. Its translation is CASSYSRFVYGELFF.

This CDR3 reads CASSVVGGNTEAFF. Here the CDR3 DNA reads TGTGCCAGCAGCGTAGTGGGCGGAAACACTGAAGCTTTCTTT. V is TRBV9 and J is TRBJ1-1, with D hard to call. Germline CDR1 and CDR2: SGDLS and YYNGEE. The CDR3 runs 14 residues. Trimming took 0 bases from V and 2 from J, leaving 8 bases between them.

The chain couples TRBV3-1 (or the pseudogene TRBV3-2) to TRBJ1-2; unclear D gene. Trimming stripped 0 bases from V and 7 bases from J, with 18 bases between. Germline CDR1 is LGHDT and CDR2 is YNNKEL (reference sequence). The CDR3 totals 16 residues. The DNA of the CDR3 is TGTGCCAGCAGCCAAGAAATGTTGAAGGGAGGTATTGGCTACACCTTC. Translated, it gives CASSQEMLKGGIGYTF.

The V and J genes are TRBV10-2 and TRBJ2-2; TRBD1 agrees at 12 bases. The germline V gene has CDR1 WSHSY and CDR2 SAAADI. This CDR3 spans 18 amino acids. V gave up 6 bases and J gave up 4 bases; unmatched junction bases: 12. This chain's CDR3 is CASRGRDRGRQVTGELFF. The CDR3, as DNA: TGCGCCAGCAGGGGAAGGGACAGGGGGCGTCAAGTCACCGGGGAGCTGTTTTTT.

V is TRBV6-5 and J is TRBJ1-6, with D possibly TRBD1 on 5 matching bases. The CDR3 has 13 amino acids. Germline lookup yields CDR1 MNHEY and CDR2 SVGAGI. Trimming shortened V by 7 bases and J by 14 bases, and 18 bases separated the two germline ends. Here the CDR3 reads CASTRDGSSTLHF. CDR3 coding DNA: TGTGCCAGCACCCGGGACGGCTCCTCAACCCTCCACTTT.

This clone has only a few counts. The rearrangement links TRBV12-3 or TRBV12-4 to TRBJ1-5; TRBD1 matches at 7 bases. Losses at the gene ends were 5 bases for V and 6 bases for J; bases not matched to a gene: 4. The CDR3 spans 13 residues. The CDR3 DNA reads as TGTGCCAGCAGTGGACAGGCGGCTCAGCCCCAGCATTTT. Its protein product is CASSGQAAQPQHF.

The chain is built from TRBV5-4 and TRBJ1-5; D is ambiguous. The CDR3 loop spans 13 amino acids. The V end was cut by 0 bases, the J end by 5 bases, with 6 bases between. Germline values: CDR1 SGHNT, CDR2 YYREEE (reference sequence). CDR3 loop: CASSLGPDQPQHF. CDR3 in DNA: TGTGCCAGCAGCTTGGGACCGGATCAGCCCCAGCATTTT.

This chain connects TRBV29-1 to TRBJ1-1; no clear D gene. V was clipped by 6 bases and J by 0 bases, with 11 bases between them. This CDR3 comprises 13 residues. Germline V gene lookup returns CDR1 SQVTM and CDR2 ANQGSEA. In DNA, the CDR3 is TGCAGCGTAGACAAAAGGGTGAACACTGAAGCTTTCTTT. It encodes CSVDKRVNTEAFF. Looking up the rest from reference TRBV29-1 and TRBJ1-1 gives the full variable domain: SAVISQKPSRDICQRGTSLTIQCQVDSQVTMMFWYRQQPGQSLTLIATANQGSEATYESGFVIDKFPISRPNLTFSTLTVSNMSPEDSSIYLCSVDKRVNTEAFFGQGTRLTVV.

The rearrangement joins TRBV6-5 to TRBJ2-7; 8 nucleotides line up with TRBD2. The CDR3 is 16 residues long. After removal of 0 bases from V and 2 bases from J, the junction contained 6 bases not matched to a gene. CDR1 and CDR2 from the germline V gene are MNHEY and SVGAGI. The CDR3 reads CASSYSYSGGPYEQYF. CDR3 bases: TGTGCCAGCAGTTACTCATACAGCGGGGGCCCCTACGAGCAGTACTTC.

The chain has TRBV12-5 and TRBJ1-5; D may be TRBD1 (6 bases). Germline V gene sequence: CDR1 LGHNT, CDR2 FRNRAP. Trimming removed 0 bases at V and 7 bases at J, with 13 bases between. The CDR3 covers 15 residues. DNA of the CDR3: TGTGCTAGTGGTTTGGTAGGGGGGGCTCTACAGCCCCAGCATTTT. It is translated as CASGLVGGALQPQHF.